The 17 T cell receptor beta chains reported below all come from one sample, sequenced in a study of T cells in Graves' hyperthyroidism and ophthalmopathy. Amplification of TCR beta CDR3 regions was performed using RNA transcripts as template. A set of HTBI primers served as the primers for a first-round RT-PCR of the TCR CDR3. TCRdb analysed the multiplex PCR reads with MiXCR anew, one entry per CDR3 protein. The repertoire holds 370,000 or so distinct CDR3 sequences, with around a sixth as singletons. The source material was blood. The receptors come from a woman younger than 30 with Graves' hyperthyroidism that later progressed to Graves' ophthalmopathy.

This clonotype was detected many times. This chain joins TRBV12-3 or TRBV12-4 and TRBJ2-2, with D hard to call. This CDR3 is 12 amino acids long. Deletions cut 5 bases from V and 5 bases from J, with 6 bases between. CDR3 in amino acids: CASSQGTGELFF. CDR3 DNA: TGTGCCAGCAGTCAAGGAACCGGGGAGCTGTTTTTT.

The table lists this clonotype with many counts. The chain couples TRBV3-1 to TRBJ1-1, with TRBD1 as a possible D gene (5 bases). The CDR3 is 14 amino acids. Trimming removed 3 bases from V and 4 bases from J, with 12 bases in between. Germline V gene lookup returns CDR1 LGHDT and CDR2 YNNKEL (reference sequence). CDR3 in amino acids: CASSHGVGATEAFF. The CDR3 DNA reads as TGTGCCAGCAGCCACGGGGTCGGGGCCACTGAAGCTTTCTTT. Together with reference TRBV3-1 and TRBJ1-1, the CDR3 gives the full variable domain: DTAVSQTPKYLVTQMGNDKSIKCEQNLGHDTMYWYKQDSKKFLKIMFSYNNKELIINETVPNRFSPKSPDKAHLNLHINSLELGDSAVYFCASSHGVGATEAFFGQGTRLTVV.

At least ten counts were recorded for this clonotype. The chain links TRBV28 to TRBJ1-1, with a weak D call TRBD1 (6 bases). Germline V lookup: CDR1 MDHEN, CDR2 SYDVKM. This CDR3 spans 11 amino acids. Trimming left V 5 bases short and J 8 bases short, with 9 bases between. The CDR3 here is CASSPGQEAFF. As DNA, the CDR3 is TGTGCCAGCAGTCCCGGACAGGAAGCTTTCTTT.

This clonotype showed up many times. This sequence joins TRBV12-3 or TRBV12-4 and TRBJ1-3; D is undetermined. The CDR3 runs 16 residues. V lost 3 bases, J lost 0 bases, and 12 bases lay in between. The CDR3 region has the DNA TGTGCCAGCAGTTTTTGGTGGACGCTCTCTGGAAACACCATATATTTT. Protein sequence: CASSFWWTLSGNTIYF.

This clonotype was recorded at least ten times. V gene TRBV11-2 combines with J gene TRBJ2-5, with 9 bases identical to TRBD1. The ends lost 5 bases at V and 4 bases at J; junction bases unmatched: 5. Germline V gene data show CDR1 as SGHAT and CDR2 as FQNNGV. The CDR3 has 14 residues. The CDR3, as DNA: TGTGCCAGCAGCCCCCAACAGGGGGCAGAGACCCAGTACTTC. Protein: CASSPQQGAETQYF.

This clonotype was picked up one time. With a much larger clone just one base away, this may be a read error. The rearrangement links TRBV20-1 to TRBJ1-5; D not certain. Trimming cost V 8 bases and J 4 bases, with 30 bases left between them. There are 18 residues in the CDR3. CDR1 DFQATT and CDR2 SNEGSKA come from the germline V gene (reference sequence). CDR3 region: CSSTPPPGARTGNQPQHF. CDR3 in DNA: TGCAGTTCTACCCCCCCGCCGGGTGCTCGGACTGGGAATCAGCCCCAGCATTTT.

Here the CDR3 DNA reads TGCAGTGCTAGAGGTTCTCGGACTAGTTATTCACCCCTCCACTTT. Translated: CSARGSRTSYSPLHF. The gene calls are TRBV20-1 and TRBJ1-6; D remains unclear. Trimming removed 1 base from V and 8 bases from J, with 15 bases in between. This CDR3 region has 15 residues. In germline, CDR1 is DFQATT, CDR2 SNEGSKA (reference sequence).

The chain uses TRBV11-1 and TRBJ1-2, with D tentatively TRBD1 (5 bases). CDR3 length: 14 residues. Trimming cost V 5 bases and J 0 bases, with 10 bases left between them. Germline lookup yields CDR1 SGHAT and CDR2 FQDESV (reference sequence). CDR3 in DNA: TGTGCCAGCAGCATGGGGGTAGCTAACTATGGCTACACCTTC. Translated: CASSMGVANYGYTF.

The genes are TRBV29-1 and TRBJ1-2; no clear D gene. The CDR3 runs 14 residues. The germline gives CDR1 SQVTM, CDR2 ANQGSEA. V was pared by 0 bases and J by 5 bases, with 13 bases between. CDR3 coding DNA: TGCAGCGTTGAAGATGATGGCAGAACGTATGGCTACACCTTC. As protein: CSVEDDGRTYGYTF.

In its sample, this clonotype was seen a few times. The rearrangement uses TRBV4-1 and TRBJ2-5; D may be TRBD2 (5 bases). Trimming took 1 base from V and 5 from J, leaving 14 bases between them. The CDR3 length is 15 residues. Per germline, CDR1 MGHRA and CDR2 YSYEKL. The chain's CDR3 is CASSQVMAGGETQYF. The CDR3 nucleotides are TGCGCCAGCAGCCAAGTCATGGCCGGCGGGGAGACCCAGTACTTC.

This clonotype was counted only a few times. The chain employs TRBV3-1 and TRBJ1-6; D remains unclear. Germline CDR1 reads LGHDT; CDR2 reads YNNKEL (reference sequence). This CDR3 is 13 amino acids long. Between the trimmed V and J ends, which lost 0 bases and 10 bases, there was a span of 7 bases. CDR3 in amino acids: CASSQDLRSPLHF. CDR3 coding DNA: TGTGCCAGCAGCCAAGATCTTAGGTCACCCCTCCACTTT.

This clonotype came up many times. This chain connects TRBV12-3 or TRBV12-4 to TRBJ1-5; D perhaps matches TRBD1 (5 bases). V lost 6 bases, J lost 1 base, and 16 bases lay in between. This CDR3 is 16 amino acids long. For the CDR3, the DNA is TGTGCCAGCAGCCTCATGGGACTGGGAAGCAATCAGCCCCAGCATTTT. Translated, it gives CASSLMGLGSNQPQHF.

The rearrangement joins TRBV7-2 to TRBJ2-1; TRBD1 matches at 10 bases. The germline V gene encodes CDR1 SGHTA and CDR2 FQGNSA. The CDR3 is 16 amino acids. The V and J ends lost 2 bases and 7 bases, in that order; junction bases with no gene match: 8. Written as DNA, the CDR3 is TGTGCCAGCAGCTTAACTGACAGGGGGCGTAAGAATGAGCAGTTCTTC. Its protein product is CASSLTDRGRKNEQFF.

This chain joins TRBV28 and TRBJ1-6, with D perhaps TRBD1 (5 bases). Trimming took off 11 bases at V and 8 bases at J, with 16 bases between the two ends. In germline, CDR1 is MDHEN, CDR2 SYDVKM. The CDR3 sequence is 13 residues long. CDR3 nucleotide sequence: TGTGCCTTTTCCGGGGGGAAGGATTCACCCCTCCACTTT. Protein product: CAFSGGKDSPLHF.

The chain recombines TRBV7-8 with TRBJ1-3; possibly TRBD1 for D (6 bases). The ends were cut back, 1 base at V and 4 bases at J, with 14 bases in the middle. This CDR3 has 16 amino acids. Germline V CDR1 and CDR2: SGHVS, FQNEAQ. The CDR3 DNA reads as TGTGCCAGCAGCTTAGGGTACAGGGCGAGGGGAAACACCATATATTTT. Translated, it gives CASSLGYRARGNTIYF.

This clonotype came up a few times. One base away lies a much larger clone, so this may be a sequencing read error. The chain carries TRBV11-3 and TRBJ2-4; 11 nucleotides line up with TRBD2. Germline assignment: CDR1 SGHNT and CDR2 YENEEA. J gave up 8 bases and V 5 bases, and 8 bases lay outside the gene matches. This CDR3 has 15 amino acids. CDR3 amino acids: CASSDGTSGKYIQYF. Written as DNA, the CDR3 is TGTGCCAGCAGCGACGGGACTAGCGGTAAATACATTCAGTACTTC.

This clonotype has just a few counts. The genes are TRBV9 and TRBJ2-7; D is uncertain. The CDR3 runs 15 residues. V lost 4 bases and J lost 2, with 16 bases in between. Germline CDR1 is SGDLS and CDR2 is YYNGEE. Here the CDR3 reads CASSPRPLGAYEQYF. The CDR3 DNA reads as TGTGCCAGCAGCCCCCGCCCCCTAGGAGCCTACGAGCAGTACTTC.